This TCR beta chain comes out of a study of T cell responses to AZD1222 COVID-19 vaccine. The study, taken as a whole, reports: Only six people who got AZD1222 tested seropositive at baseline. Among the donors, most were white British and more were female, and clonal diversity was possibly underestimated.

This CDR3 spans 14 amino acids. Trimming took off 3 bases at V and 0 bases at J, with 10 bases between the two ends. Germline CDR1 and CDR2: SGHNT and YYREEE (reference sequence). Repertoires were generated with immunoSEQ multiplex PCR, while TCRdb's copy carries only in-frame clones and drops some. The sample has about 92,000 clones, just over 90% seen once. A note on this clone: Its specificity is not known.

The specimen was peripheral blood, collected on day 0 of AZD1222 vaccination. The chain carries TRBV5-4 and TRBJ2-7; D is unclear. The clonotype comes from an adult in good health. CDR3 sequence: CASSSPTSSYEQYF. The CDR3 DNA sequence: TGTGCCAGCAGCTCGCCCACGAGCTCCTACGAGCAGTACTTC. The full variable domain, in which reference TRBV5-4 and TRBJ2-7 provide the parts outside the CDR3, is ETGVTQSPTHLIKTRGQQVTLRCSSQSGHNTVSWYQQALGQGPQFIFQYYREEENGRGNFPPRFSGLQFPNYSSELNVNALELDDSALYLCASSSPTSSYEQYFGPGTRLTVT.